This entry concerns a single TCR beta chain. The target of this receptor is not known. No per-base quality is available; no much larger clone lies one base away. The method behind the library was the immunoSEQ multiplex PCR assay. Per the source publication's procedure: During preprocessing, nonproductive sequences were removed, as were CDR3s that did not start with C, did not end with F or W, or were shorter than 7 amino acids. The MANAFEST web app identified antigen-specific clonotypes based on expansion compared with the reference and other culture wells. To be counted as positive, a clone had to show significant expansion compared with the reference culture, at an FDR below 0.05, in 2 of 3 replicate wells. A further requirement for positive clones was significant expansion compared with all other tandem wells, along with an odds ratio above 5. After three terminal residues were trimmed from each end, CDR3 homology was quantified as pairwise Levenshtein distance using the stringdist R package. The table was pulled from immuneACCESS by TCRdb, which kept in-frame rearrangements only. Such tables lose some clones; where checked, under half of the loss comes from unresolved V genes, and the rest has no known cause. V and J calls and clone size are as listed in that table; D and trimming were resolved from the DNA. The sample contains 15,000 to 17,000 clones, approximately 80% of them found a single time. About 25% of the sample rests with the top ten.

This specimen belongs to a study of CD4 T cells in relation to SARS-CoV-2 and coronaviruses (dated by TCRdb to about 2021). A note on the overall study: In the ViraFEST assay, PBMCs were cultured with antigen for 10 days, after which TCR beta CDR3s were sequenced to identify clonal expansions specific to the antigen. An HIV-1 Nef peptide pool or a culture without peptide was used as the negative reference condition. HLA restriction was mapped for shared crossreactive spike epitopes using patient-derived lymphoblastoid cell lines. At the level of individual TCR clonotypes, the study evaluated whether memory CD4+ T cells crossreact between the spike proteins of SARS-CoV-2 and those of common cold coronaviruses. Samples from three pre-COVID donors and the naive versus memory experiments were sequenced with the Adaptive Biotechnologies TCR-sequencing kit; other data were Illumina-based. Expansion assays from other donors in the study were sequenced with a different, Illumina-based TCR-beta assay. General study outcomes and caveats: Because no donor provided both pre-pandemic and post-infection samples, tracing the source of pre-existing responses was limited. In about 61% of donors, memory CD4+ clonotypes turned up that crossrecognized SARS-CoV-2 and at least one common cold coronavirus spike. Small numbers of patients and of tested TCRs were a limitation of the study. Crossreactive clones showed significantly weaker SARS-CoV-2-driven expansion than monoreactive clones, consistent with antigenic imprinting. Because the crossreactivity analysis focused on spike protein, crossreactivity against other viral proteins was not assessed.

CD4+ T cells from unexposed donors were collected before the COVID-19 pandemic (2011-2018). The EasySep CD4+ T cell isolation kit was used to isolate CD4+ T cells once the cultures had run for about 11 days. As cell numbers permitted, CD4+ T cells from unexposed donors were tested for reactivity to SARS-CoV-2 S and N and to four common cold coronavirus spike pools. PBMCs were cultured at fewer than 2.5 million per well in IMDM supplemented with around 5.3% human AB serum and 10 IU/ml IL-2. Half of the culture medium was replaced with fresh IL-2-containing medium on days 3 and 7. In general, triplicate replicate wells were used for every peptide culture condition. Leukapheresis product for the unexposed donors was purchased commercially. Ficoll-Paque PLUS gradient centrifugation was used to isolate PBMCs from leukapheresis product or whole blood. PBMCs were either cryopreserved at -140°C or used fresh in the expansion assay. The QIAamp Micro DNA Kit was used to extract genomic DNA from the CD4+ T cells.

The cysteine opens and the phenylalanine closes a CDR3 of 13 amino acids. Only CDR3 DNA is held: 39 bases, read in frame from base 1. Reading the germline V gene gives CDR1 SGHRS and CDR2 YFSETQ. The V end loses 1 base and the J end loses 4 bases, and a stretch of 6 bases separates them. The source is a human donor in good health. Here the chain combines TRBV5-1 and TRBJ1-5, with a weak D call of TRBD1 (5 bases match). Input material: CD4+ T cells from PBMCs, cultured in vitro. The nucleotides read TGCGCCAGCAGCTTGCAGGGAAATCAGCCCCAGCATTTT. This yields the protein CASSLQGNQPQHF.